The entry below gives a single T cell receptor (beta chain) sequence along with its context. The antigen is unknown. Amplification targeted TCR beta CDR3 regions from RNA transcripts. The HTBI primer set served for first-round RT-PCR of the TCR CDR3. TCRdb redid the calling of the multiplex PCR reads with MiXCR, one entry per CDR3 protein. The repertoire holds hundreds of thousands of distinct CDR3 sequences, with 15% to 18% as singletons. This record comes from a study of T cells in Graves' hyperthyroidism and ophthalmopathy. Findings and caveats of the study: Onset of ophthalmopathy came a median around 6.5 months after the model predicted it. Stable hyperthyroidism was separated from ophthalmopathy by a model based on 13 V-J features.

PBMCs were collected from an approximately 10 ml volume of fresh peripheral blood. V gave up 4 bases and J gave up 3 bases, with 20 bases separating them. Per the germline V gene, CDR1 is LGHDT and CDR2 is YNNKEL (reference sequence). CDR3 length: 17 amino acids. The TCR was taken from a woman aged 18 to 35 with Graves' hyperthyroidism. V gene TRBV3-1 combines with J gene TRBJ2-3; D unclear. Material for sequencing was blood. The DNA for the CDR3 is TGTGCCAGCAGCCCGGAACCCCGGCTTTTTCGGACAGATACGCAGTATTTT. Translating it yields CASSPEPRLFRTDTQYF.